This TCR beta chain was profiled in a study of T cell clonotyping in hematopoietic cell transplantation. On this clone: Its target is unknown.

TCRdb's table, derived via immunoSEQ multiplex PCR, lists solely in-frame clones and lacks some. The sample shows about 7,000 clones, approximately 87% of them seen only once. V was pared by 5 bases and J by 2 bases, with 12 bases between. The CDR3 runs 15 residues. Germline V gives CDR1 SGHTA, CDR2 FQGTGA. Study outcomes and limitations: After transplant, recipient diversity fell while pathologically expanded clonotypes grew through day 180. Broader posttransplant TCR repertoire diversity was predicted by graft donor and pretransplant recipient Inverse Simpson Index values. Few recipient clonotypes overlapped donors; over 95% were de novo at given depth.

V usage is TRBV7-3 and J usage is TRBJ2-2; D possibly corresponds to TRBD1 (7 bases). This receptor was identified in a male patient in his 50s who had an allogeneic stem cell transplant from a related donor, so the T cells may come from the graft donor. Some clones in this sample may be carry-over from other donors' samples. The sequenced sample was PBMCs, obtained 100 days after allogeneic stem cell transplant. CDR3 residues: CASSPRGANTGELFF. Written as DNA, the CDR3 is TGTGCCAGCAGCCCCAGGGGGGCCAACACCGGGGAGCTGTTTTTT.